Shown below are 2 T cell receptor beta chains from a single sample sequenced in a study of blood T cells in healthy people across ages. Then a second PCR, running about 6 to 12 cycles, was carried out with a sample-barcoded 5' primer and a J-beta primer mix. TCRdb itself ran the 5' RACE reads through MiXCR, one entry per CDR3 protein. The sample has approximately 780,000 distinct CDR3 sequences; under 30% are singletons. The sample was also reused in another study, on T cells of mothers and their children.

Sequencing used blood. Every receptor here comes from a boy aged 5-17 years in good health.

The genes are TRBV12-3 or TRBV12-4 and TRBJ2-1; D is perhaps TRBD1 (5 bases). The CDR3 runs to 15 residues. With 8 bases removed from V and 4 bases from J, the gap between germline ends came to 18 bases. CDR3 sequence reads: CASSWGEGPYNEQFF. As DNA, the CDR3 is TGTGCCAGCTCCTGGGGCGAAGGGCCTTACAATGAGCAGTTCTTC.

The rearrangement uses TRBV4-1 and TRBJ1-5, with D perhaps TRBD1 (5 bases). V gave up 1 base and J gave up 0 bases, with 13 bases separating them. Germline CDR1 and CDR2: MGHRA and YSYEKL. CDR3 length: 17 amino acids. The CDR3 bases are TGCGCCAGCAGCCAAGTGGGGCAGGGTTTTAGCAATCAGCCCCAGCATTTT. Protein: CASSQVGQGFSNQPQHF.